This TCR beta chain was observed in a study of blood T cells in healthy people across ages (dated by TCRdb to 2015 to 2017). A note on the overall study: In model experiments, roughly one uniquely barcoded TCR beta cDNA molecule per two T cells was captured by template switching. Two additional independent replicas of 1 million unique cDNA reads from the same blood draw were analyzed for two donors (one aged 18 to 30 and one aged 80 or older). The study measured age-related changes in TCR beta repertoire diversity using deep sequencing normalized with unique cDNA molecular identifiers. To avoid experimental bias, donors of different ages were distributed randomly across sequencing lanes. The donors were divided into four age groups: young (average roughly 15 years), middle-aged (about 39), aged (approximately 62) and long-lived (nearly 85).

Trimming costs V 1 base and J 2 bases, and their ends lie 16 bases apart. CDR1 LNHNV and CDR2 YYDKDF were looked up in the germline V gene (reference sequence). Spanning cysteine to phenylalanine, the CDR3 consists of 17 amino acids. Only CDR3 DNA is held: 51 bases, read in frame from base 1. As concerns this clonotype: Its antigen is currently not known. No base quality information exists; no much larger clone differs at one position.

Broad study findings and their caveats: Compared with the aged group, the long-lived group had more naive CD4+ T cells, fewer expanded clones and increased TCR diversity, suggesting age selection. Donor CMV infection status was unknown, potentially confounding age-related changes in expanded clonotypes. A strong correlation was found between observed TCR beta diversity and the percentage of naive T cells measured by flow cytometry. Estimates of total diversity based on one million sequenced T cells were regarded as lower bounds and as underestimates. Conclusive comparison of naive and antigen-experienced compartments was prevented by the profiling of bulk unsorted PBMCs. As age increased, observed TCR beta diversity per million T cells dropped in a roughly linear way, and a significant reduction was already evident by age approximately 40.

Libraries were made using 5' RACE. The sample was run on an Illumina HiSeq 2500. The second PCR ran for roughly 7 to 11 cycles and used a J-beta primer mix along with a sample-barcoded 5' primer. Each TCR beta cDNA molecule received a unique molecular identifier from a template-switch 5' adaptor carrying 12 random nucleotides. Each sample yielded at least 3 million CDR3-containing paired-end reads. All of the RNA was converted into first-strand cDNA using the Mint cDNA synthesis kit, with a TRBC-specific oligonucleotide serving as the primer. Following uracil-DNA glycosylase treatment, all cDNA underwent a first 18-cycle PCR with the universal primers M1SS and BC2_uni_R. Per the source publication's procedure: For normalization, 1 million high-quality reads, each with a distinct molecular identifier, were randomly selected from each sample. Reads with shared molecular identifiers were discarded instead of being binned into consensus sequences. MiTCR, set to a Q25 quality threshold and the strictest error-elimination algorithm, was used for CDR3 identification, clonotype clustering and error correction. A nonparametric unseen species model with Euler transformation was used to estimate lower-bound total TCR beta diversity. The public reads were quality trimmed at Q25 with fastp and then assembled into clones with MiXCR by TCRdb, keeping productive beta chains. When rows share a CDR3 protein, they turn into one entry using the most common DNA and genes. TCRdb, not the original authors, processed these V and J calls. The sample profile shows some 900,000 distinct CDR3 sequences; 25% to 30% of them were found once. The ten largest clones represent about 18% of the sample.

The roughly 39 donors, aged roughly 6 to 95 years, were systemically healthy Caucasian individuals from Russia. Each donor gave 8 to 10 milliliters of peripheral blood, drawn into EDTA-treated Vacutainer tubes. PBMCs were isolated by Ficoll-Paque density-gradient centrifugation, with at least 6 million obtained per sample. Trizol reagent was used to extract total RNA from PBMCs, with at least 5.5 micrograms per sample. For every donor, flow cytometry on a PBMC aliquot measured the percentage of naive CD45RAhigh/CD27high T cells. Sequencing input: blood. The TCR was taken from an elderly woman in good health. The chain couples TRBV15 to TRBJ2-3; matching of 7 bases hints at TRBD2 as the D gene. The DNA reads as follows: TGTGCCACCAGCAGAGGTTGGGGGCGGGGGATCACAGATACGCAGTATTTT. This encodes CATSRGWGRGITDTQYF.